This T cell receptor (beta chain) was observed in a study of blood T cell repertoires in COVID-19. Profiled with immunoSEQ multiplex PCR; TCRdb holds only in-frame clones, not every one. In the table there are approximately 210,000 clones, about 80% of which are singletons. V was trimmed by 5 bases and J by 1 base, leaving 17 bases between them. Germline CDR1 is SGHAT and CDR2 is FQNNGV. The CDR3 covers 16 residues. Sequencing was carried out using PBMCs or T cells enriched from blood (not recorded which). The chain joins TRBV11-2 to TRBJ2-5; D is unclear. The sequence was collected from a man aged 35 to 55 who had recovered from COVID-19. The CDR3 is CASSTWSGVPQETQYF. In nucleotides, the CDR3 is TGTGCCAGCAGCACCTGGTCCGGAGTACCCCAAGAGACCCAGTACTTC. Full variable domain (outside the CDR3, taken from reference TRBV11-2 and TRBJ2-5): EAGVAQSPRYKIIEKRQSVAFWCNPISGHATLYWYQQILGQGPKLLIQFQNNGVVDDSQLPKDRFSAERLKGVDSTLKIQPAKLEDSAVYLCASSTWSGVPQETQYFGPGTRLLVL.